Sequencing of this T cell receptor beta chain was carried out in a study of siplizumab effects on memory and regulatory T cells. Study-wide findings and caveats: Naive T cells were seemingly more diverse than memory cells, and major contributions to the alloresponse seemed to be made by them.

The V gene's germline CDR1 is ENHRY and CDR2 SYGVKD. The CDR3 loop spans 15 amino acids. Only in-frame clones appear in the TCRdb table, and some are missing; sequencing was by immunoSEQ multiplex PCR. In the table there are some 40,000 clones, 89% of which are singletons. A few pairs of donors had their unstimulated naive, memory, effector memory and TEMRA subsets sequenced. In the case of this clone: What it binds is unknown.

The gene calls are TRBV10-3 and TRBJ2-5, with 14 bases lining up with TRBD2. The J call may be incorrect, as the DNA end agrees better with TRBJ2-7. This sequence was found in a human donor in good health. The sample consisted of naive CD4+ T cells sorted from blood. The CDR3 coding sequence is TGTGCCATCAGTGAGGGGACTAGCGGGGGCTACGAGCAGTACTTC. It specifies CAISEGTSGGYEQYF.